Each of the 5 T cell receptor beta chains below was sequenced from the same sample in a study of blood T cell repertoires in COVID-19. Using immunoSEQ multiplex PCR, the repertoire was profiled, and TCRdb retains in-frame clones only, with some absent. The repertoire consists of 300,000 or so clones, with around 86% occurring once and the leading ten covering around 1.5%. Sequencing used peripheral blood. These receptor sequences come from a woman between 35 and 50 years old who had recovered from COVID-19.

The J gene is TRBJ1-6, the V gene TRBV5-1; D call uncertain. The CDR3 extends over 14 amino acids. Trimming stripped 4 bases from V and 7 bases from J, with 12 bases between. Per the germline V gene, CDR1 is SGHRS and CDR2 is YFSETQ. CDR3 amino acids: CASSPTGLNSPLHF. The CDR3 DNA sequence: TGCGCCAGCAGCCCCACGGGGTTAAATTCACCCCTCCACTTT.

This chain joins TRBV14 and TRBJ2-1; 9 nucleotides match TRBD2. The V segment lost 4 bases and the J segment 10 bases; nucleotides outside the gene matches: 8. The CDR3 is made up of 14 amino acids. Per germline, CDR1 SGHDN and CDR2 FVKESK. The CDR3 sequence is CASSRLGSGGEQFF. The CDR3 nucleotides are TGTGCCAGCAGCCGGCTTGGAAGCGGGGGGGAGCAGTTCTTC.

This clone was found once. The chain links TRBV9 to TRBJ2-5; possibly TRBD2 for D (5 bases). The germline gives CDR1 SGDLS, CDR2 YYNGEE. V dropped 0 bases and J dropped 1 base, with 7 bases sitting between them. CDR3 length: 14 amino acids. The CDR3 reads CASSVGAGQETQYF. The CDR3 nucleotides read TGTGCCAGCAGCGTAGGGGCGGGCCAAGAGACCCAGTACTTC.

Concerning this clone itself: This specimen includes other DNA sequences encoding the same CDR3. V is TRBV7-2 and J is TRBJ2-7; 7 nucleotides align to TRBD1. V lost 1 base, J lost 2 bases, and 5 bases stayed unmatched. The CDR3 is 15 residues long. From germline, CDR1 is SGHTA and CDR2 FQGNSA. This CDR3 reads CASSLEGTETYEQYF. The CDR3 DNA reads TGTGCCAGCAGCTTAGAGGGGACAGAGACCTACGAGCAGTACTTC.

The rearrangement uses TRBV5-1 and TRBJ2-7; no definite D call. Germline values: CDR1 SGHRS, CDR2 YFSETQ. The CDR3 runs to 17 residues. V was pared by 2 bases and J by 2 bases, with 20 bases between. The CDR3 sequence: CASSLTTAAALTYEQYF. DNA for the CDR3: TGCGCCAGCAGCTTAACGACGGCGGCCGCCTTAACCTACGAGCAGTACTTC.